The 10 T cell receptor beta chains listed next were all sequenced from one sample in a study of PD-1 blockade in mismatch repair-deficient tumors. The data were produced by immunoSEQ multiplex PCR, yet TCRdb's version contains in-frame clones alone and is incomplete. This sample has around 100,000 clones; roughly 80% occur once, and the top ten carry roughly 4.8%. The source was peripheral blood, collected 60 weeks after starting pembrolizumab. The source is an adult with mismatch repair-deficient cancer.

The chain uses TRBV9 and TRBJ2-1; D is perhaps TRBD1 or TRBD2 (5 bases each). Germline CDR1 SGDLS, CDR2 YYNGEE. V shed 4 bases and J shed 4 bases, with 12 bases lying between them. This CDR3 has 14 amino acids. The CDR3 here is CASSPGTNYNEQFF. The CDR3 DNA reads TGTGCCAGCAGCCCCGGGACGAATTACAATGAGCAGTTCTTC.

The chain couples TRBV5-4 to TRBJ2-5; D may correspond to TRBD1 or TRBD2 (5 bases each). This CDR3 spans 15 amino acids. From germline, CDR1 is SGHNT and CDR2 YYREEE (reference sequence). The ends were cut back, 1 base at V and 5 bases at J, with 15 bases in the middle. The CDR3 sequence: CASSLHLGEGETQYF. The CDR3 DNA is TGTGCCAGCAGCTTGCACTTGGGAGAGGGGGAGACCCAGTACTTC.

This clone was picked up a small number of times. V and J are TRBV11-2 and TRBJ2-5, with no clear D. The germline gives CDR1 SGHAT, CDR2 FQNNGV. This CDR3 spans 15 amino acids. V lost 3 bases and J lost 5, with 16 bases in between. CDR3 sequence (DNA): TGTGCCAGCAGCTTTAGTGGTTCGGACGGGGAGACCCAGTACTTC. This sequence encodes CASSFSGSDGETQYF. Complete variable domain (other parts from reference TRBV11-2 and TRBJ2-5): EAGVAQSPRYKIIEKRQSVAFWCNPISGHATLYWYQQILGQGPKLLIQFQNNGVVDDSQLPKDRFSAERLKGVDSTLKIQPAKLEDSAVYLCASSFSGSDGETQYFGPGTRLLVL.

This clone has more than one count but fewer than ten. The chain employs TRBV7-2 and TRBJ1-5; tentatively, D is TRBD1 (6 bases). CDR1 and CDR2 from the germline V gene are SGHTA and FQGNSA. This CDR3 contains 15 residues. V lost 5 bases to trimming and J lost 6 bases, with 17 bases between them. For the CDR3, the DNA is TGTGCCAGCAGCCCCGCGGACAGCGGGGGTCAGCCCCAGCATTTT. Translation: CASSPADSGGQPQHF.

The chain recombines TRBV5-5 with TRBJ1-1; perhaps TRBD1 as D (6 bases). The CDR3 spans 14 residues. Trimming removed 3 bases at V and 0 bases at J, with 9 bases between. The germline V gene encodes CDR1 SGHKS and CDR2 YYEKEE (reference sequence). For the CDR3, the DNA is TGTGCCAGCAGCTGGACAGCGGTGAACACTGAAGCTTTCTTT. Translated, it gives CASSWTAVNTEAFF.

The chain links TRBV7-9 to TRBJ1-4; TRBD1 is a possible D gene (6 bases). Germline CDR1 SEHNR, CDR2 FQNEAQ (reference sequence). V was shortened by 5 bases and J by 3 bases, with 10 bases between the two germline ends. This CDR3 is 14 amino acids long. CDR3: CASSPGVPNEKLFF. Written as DNA, the CDR3 is TGTGCCAGCAGCCCAGGGGTCCCTAATGAAAAACTGTTTTTT.

The rearrangement joins TRBV5-5 to TRBJ2-2; D is possibly TRBD1 or TRBD2 (5 bases each). Trimming removed 3 bases at V and 8 bases at J, with 14 bases between. Per the germline V gene, CDR1 is SGHKS and CDR2 is YYEKEE (reference sequence). The CDR3 loop spans 14 amino acids. This CDR3 reads CASSYGDGEGELFF. As DNA, the CDR3 is TGTGCCAGCAGCTACGGGGACGGGGAAGGGGAGCTGTTTTTT.

This sequence joins TRBV19 and TRBJ1-1; D uncertain. This CDR3 is built from 13 residues. CDR1 is LNHDA, CDR2 SQIVND, per germline (reference sequence). The V gene lost 8 bases and the J gene lost 6 bases, with 16 bases spanning the gap. CDR3 residues: CASFVKKVSEAFF. DNA of the CDR3: TGTGCCAGTTTCGTCAAAAAAGTGTCTGAAGCTTTCTTT. The whole variable domain, filled in from reference TRBV19 and TRBJ1-1, reads DGGITQSPKYLFRKEGQNVTLSCEQNLNHDAMYWYRQDPGQGLRLIYYSQIVNDFQKGDIAEGYSVSREKKESFPLTVTSAQKNPTAFYLCASFVKKVSEAFFGQGTRLTVV.

This chain links TRBV19 with TRBJ2-7; 9 bases are a match to TRBD2. The trim removed 1 base at V and 1 base at J, leaving 5 bases unmatched. CDR3 length: 16 amino acids. CDR1 LNHDA and CDR2 SQIVND come from the germline V gene (reference sequence). The CDR3 sequence: CASSIGLAELSYEQYF. CDR3 DNA: TGTGCCAGTAGTATAGGACTAGCGGAACTATCCTACGAGCAGTACTTC.

The chain employs TRBV30 and TRBJ2-5, with D possibly TRBD1 on 5 matching bases. Germline lookup yields CDR1 GTSNPN and CDR2 SVGIG (reference sequence). Trimming cost V 0 bases and J 1 base, with 12 bases left between them. The CDR3 consists of 15 residues. Written as DNA, the CDR3 is TGTGCCTGGAGTGTACGGACAAGTGTCCAAGAGACCCAGTACTTC. It is translated as CAWSVRTSVQETQYF.